This T cell receptor (beta chain) was recorded in a study of blood T cell repertoires in COVID-19. Study information: Samples taken during acute and convalescent COVID-19 were collected in the United States, Italy and Spain. The cDNA or gDNA used as material had been derived from T cells, B-cell-depleted T cells, or PBMCs.

Trimming cost V 5 bases and J 2 bases; bases outside gene matches: 2. The CDR3 has 15 amino acids. The germline gives CDR1 MDHEN, CDR2 SYDVKM. The authors' processing: Reference gene primer amplification yielded estimated nucleated cell counts. Sequencing was performed with immunoSEQ multiplex PCR; in TCRdb, only in-frame clones are kept and a portion is missing. Clone size and V and J calls were adopted from that table, with D and trimming inferred from the DNA. This table holds 70,000 or so clones, around three quarters found once. Sequencing was done on a sample of peripheral blood. The clonotype was recovered from a human donor in a cohort sampled during active COVID-19. The chain joins TRBV28 to TRBJ2-6; TRBD1 matches at 8 bases. The DNA for the CDR3 is TGTGCCAGCAGTAGACAGGGGACTGGGGCCAACGTCCTGACTTTC. As protein: CASSRQGTGANVLTF.